Listed below are T cell receptor beta chains from one sample, sequenced in a study of CD8+ T cells in alopecia areata. Profiled with immunoSEQ multiplex PCR; TCRdb holds only in-frame clones, not every one. This sample yields 170,000 or so clones, of which 58% are seen a single time; 10% to 15% belongs to the top ten. Sequenced material: CD8+ T cells sorted from blood, taken at week 24, from a patient treated with tofacitinib. These receptor sequences come from a human donor with alopecia areata. Both conserved end residues are part of each CDR3. A D gene is named only where the DNA matches it firmly. Not every row has a clone size; where given, it reads once, few, many or a size class.

clone_size	v_call	cdr3_length	d_call	j_call	cdr3_nt	cdr3_aa
few	TRBV10-3	15	-	TRBJ2-5	TGTGCCATCAGTGAGTCTGCGGGACAAGGGGAGACCCAGTACTTC	CAISESAGQGETQYF
few	TRBV9	16	-	TRBJ2-1	TGTGCCAGCAGCTCCCGGGTGGACAGAGCCTACAATGAGCAGTTCTTC	CASSSRVDRAYNEQFF
-	TRBV11-2	15	-	TRBJ2-5	TGTGCCAGCAGCTTAGTCCCCCCGGGCCAAGAGACCCAGTACTTC	CASSLVPPGQETQYF
-	TRBV7-9	13	-	TRBJ2-5	TGTGCCAGCAGCCCCGGACCCTCAGAGACCCAGTACTTC	CASSPGPSETQYF
few	TRBV10-3	14	TRBD1	TRBJ2-1	TGTGCCATCACCGGACAGGGGGGAAACAATGAGCAGTTCTTC	CAITGQGGNNEQFF
few	TRBV7-6	13	-	TRBJ2-3	TGTGCCAGCAGCTTATTTGGTCCGGATACGCAGTATTTT	CASSLFGPDTQYF
-	TRBV7-9	13	-	TRBJ2-1	TGTGCCAGCAGCTTAGCTGGGGCCAATGAGCAGTTCTTC	CASSLAGANEQFF
-	TRBV6-5	14	-	TRBJ1-2	TGTGCCAGCAGTTACTCAGGGATGAACTATGGCTACACCTTC	CASSYSGMNYGYTF
few	TRBV10-3	19	TRBD2	TRBJ2-3	TGTGCCATCAGTGAGGTGGTGGCTAGCGGGGGGAAATCCACAGATACGCAGTATTTT	CAISEVVASGGKSTDTQYF
-	TRBV2	12	-	TRBJ1-2	TGTGCCAGCAGGGGCAGGAGGGACGGCTACACCTTC	CASRGRRDGYTF
few	TRBV29-1	14	-	TRBJ2-7	TGCAGCGTTGGCTCCCGGGGTAGCTCCTACGAGCAGTACTTC	CSVGSRGSSYEQYF
-	TRBV28	15	TRBD1	TRBJ1-1	TGTGCCAGCAGTTTATGGGACAGGACGGACACTGAAGCTTTCTTT	CASSLWDRTDTEAFF
-	TRBV9	14	-	TRBJ1-4	TGTGCCAGCAGTGAGACAGCCTATGATGAAAAACTGTTTTTT	CASSETAYDEKLFF
-	TRBV19	18	TRBD2	TRBJ2-6	TGTGCCAGTAGTATTCGAGCGGGGACCAGCTCTGGGGCCAACGTCCTGACTTTC	CASSIRAGTSSGANVLTF
-	TRBV28	17	-	TRBJ2-7	TGTGCCAGCAGTTTACACAAACCGGGGATCCCCTCCTACGAGCAGTACTTC	CASSLHKPGIPSYEQYF
-	TRBV2	15	-	TRBJ1-4	TGTGCCAGCAGGAAGGACAGTCTTATTAATGAAAAACTGTTTTTT	CASRKDSLINEKLFF
-	TRBV29-1	13	-	TRBJ2-5	TGCAGCGTTTGTATTTATAGGGGGGAGACCCAGTACTTC	CSVCIYRGETQYF
-	TRBV5-1	15	-	TRBJ1-2	TGCGCCAGCAGCTTGGTAGTTGACAGAACATATGGCTACACCTTC	CASSLVVDRTYGYTF
-	TRBV5-6	13	-	TRBJ1-2	TGTGCCAGCAGCTTTGGGGCAGGCTATGGCTACACCTTC	CASSFGAGYGYTF
-	TRBV5-1	16	TRBD1	TRBJ1-1	TGCGCCAGCAGCTTGGGGGACAGGGGGATGAACACTGAAGCTTTCTTT	CASSLGDRGMNTEAFF
-	TRBV30	11	-	TRBJ1-2	TGTGCCTGGAGCGACAGCTATGGCTACACCTTC	CAWSDSYGYTF
few	TRBV30	14	TRBD2	TRBJ2-7	TGTGCCTGGAGTCGCGGCGGGGGTCGGGACGAGCAGTACTTC	CAWSRGGGRDEQYF
once	TRBV13	13	-	TRBJ1-2	TGTGCCAGCAGCCTAGGCGGTAACTATGGCTACACCTTC	CASSLGGNYGYTF
-	TRBV29-1	14	TRBD1	TRBJ2-6	TGCAGCGTTGGACAGGGTTCTGGGGCCAACGTCCTGACTTTC	CSVGQGSGANVLTF
few	TRBV2	11	-	TRBJ2-3	TGTGCCGGGTCATTGAGGGGGACGCAGTATTTT	CAGSLRGTQYF
-	TRBV5-6	14	TRBD1	TRBJ2-1	TGTGCCAGCAGCCCCGGGACAGGGTTAAATGAGCAGTTCTTC	CASSPGTGLNEQFF
-	TRBV5-6	12	-	TRBJ1-2	TGTGCCAGCAGCTTTTCGGGGGAGGGCTACACCTTC	CASSFSGEGYTF
-	TRBV14	15	TRBD1	TRBJ2-7	TGTGCCAGCAGCCGTACAGGGGGCAAATCCTACGAGCAGTACTTC	CASSRTGGKSYEQYF
once	TRBV30	15	-	TRBJ2-1	TGTGCCTGGAGGCAAGCCTTCGACTTTTACAATGAGCAGTTCTTC	CAWRQAFDFYNEQFF
-	TRBV13	16	TRBD2	TRBJ2-7	TGTGCCAGCAGCTTAGGCTCAGCGGGGGGGACATACGAGCAGTACTTC	CASSLGSAGGTYEQYF
few	TRBV9	10	-	TRBJ2-7	TGTGCCAGCAGCGACTACGAGCAGTACTTC	CASSDYEQYF
-	TRBV4-1	16	TRBD1	TRBJ2-7	TGCGCCAGCAGCCAGGCCGGGACAGGGATAAGCTACGAGCAGTACTTC	CASSQAGTGISYEQYF
few	TRBV18	11	-	TRBJ1-1	TGTGCCAGCTCTCAGGACACTGAAGCTTTCTTT	CASSQDTEAFF
-	TRBV7-2	15	TRBD2	TRBJ2-3	TGTGCCAGCAGCCCCCTTAGCGGGGCCAGGGATACGCAGTATTTT	CASSPLSGARDTQYF
-	TRBV29-1	13	TRBD1	TRBJ1-1	TGCAGCGTTCTTCGGGACAGGGGGACTGAAGCTTTCTTT	CSVLRDRGTEAFF
few	TRBV29-1	16	-	TRBJ2-3	TGCAGCGTTGTCCCGGCGGAGTTCCTCAGCACAGATACGCAGTATTTT	CSVVPAEFLSTDTQYF
few	TRBV7-9	15	TRBD1	TRBJ2-2	TGTGCCAGCAGCTCGCGACAGGGGGACACCGGGGAGCTGTTTTTT	CASSSRQGDTGELFF
-	TRBV30	14	TRBD2	TRBJ2-5	TGTGCCTGGACCTGGGGAGGGGTCCAAGAGACCCAGTACTTC	CAWTWGGVQETQYF
-	TRBV30	12	-	TRBJ2-2	TGTGCCTGGAGTGAAGGGGCCGGGGAGCTGTTTTTT	CAWSEGAGELFF
few	TRBV30	11	TRBD1	TRBJ2-5	TGTGCCGGGACAGGTAGAGAGACCCAGTACTTC	CAGTGRETQYF
-	TRBV6-5	16	TRBD1	TRBJ2-2	TGTGCCAGCAGTTACGGGACAGGGGCGGGTACCGGGGAGCTGTTTTTT	CASSYGTGAGTGELFF
-	TRBV30	15	TRBD1	TRBJ1-6	TGTGCCTGGAGTATAACAGGGGGCATTTATTCACCCCTCCACTTT	CAWSITGGIYSPLHF
-	TRBV6-1	14	TRBD1	TRBJ2-3	TGTGCCAGCCGGACAGGCTCTAGCACAGATACGCAGTATTTT	CASRTGSSTDTQYF
-	TRBV4-2	16	-	TRBJ1-4	TGTGCCAGCAGCCAATACAGAGGTGCAACTAATGAAAAACTGTTTTTT	CASSQYRGATNEKLFF
-	TRBV29-1	13	TRBD2	TRBJ2-7	TGCAGCGTTAGCGGGGGACCGCACTACGAGCAGTACTTC	CSVSGGPHYEQYF
-	TRBV9	16	TRBD1	TRBJ2-7	TGTGCCAGCAGCCCCGAGGGGGACAGGGGGTCGCGCGAGCAGTACTTC	CASSPEGDRGSREQYF
-	TRBV5-6	14	-	TRBJ1-1	TGTGCCAGCAGCCTCGGACTAATGAACACTGAAGCTTTCTTT	CASSLGLMNTEAFF
-	TRBV7-8	17	TRBD1	TRBJ1-5	TGTGCCAGCAGCCGAAGAGGACAGGGCAGGAGCAATCAGCCCCAGCATTTT	CASSRRGQGRSNQPQHF